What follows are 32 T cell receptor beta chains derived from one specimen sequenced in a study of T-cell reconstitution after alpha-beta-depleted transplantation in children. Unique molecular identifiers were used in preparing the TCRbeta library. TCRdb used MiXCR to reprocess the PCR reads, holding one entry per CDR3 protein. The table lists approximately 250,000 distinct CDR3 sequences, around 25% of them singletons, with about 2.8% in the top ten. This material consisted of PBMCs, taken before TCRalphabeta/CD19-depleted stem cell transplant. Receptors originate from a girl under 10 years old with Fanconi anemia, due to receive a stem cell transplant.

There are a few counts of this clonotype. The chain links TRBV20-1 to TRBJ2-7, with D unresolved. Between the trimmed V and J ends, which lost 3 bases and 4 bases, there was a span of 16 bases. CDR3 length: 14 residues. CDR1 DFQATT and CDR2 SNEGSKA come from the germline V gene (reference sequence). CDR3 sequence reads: CSASRSGRQYEQYF. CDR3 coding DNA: TGCAGTGCTAGCAGGTCTGGCAGGCAATACGAGCAGTACTTC.

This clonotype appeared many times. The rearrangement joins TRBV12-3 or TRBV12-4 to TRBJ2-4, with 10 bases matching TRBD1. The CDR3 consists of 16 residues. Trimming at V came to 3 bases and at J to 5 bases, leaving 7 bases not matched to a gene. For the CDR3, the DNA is TGTGCCAGCAGTTTCGGGACAGGGGCCAGACAAAACATTCAGTACTTC. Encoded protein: CASSFGTGARQNIQYF.

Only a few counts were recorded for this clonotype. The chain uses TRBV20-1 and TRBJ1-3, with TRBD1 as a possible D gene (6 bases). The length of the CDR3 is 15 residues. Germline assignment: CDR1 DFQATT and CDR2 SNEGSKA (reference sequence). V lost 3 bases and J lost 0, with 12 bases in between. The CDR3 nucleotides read TGCAGTGCTAGCCCGGGGGCGAGCTCTGGAAACACCATATATTTT. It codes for CSASPGASSGNTIYF.

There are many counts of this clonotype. CDR3 coding DNA: TGTGCCAGCAGCCAGACCAGGGACAGGGGCTACGAGCAGTACTTC. It encodes CASSQTRDRGYEQYF. The rearrangement links TRBV5-8 to TRBJ2-7; TRBD1 agrees at 10 bases. The CDR3 is made up of 15 amino acids. The germline gives CDR1 SGHTS, CDR2 YDEGEE. Trimming took 4 bases from V and 3 from J; bases not matched to a gene: 7.

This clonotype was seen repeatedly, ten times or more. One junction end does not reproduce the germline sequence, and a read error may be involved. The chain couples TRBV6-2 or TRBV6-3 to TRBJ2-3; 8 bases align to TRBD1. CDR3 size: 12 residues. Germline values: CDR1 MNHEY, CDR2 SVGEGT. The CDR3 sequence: CASRPRQGRTLF. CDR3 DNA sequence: TGTGCCAGCAGACCGAGACAGGGGAGAACCCTTTTT.

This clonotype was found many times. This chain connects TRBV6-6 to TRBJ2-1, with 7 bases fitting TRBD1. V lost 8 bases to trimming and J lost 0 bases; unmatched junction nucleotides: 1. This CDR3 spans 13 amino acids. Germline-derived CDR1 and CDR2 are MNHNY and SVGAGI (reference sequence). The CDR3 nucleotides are TGTGCCAGCCGGGACAGCTCCTACAATGAGCAGTTCTTC. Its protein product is CASRDSSYNEQFF.

The CDR3 coding sequence is TGTGCCAGCAGCTTATTAACCATGGCTAGCGGGGGGAACTCCTACAATGAGCAGTTCTTC. Translation: CASSLLTMASGGNSYNEQFF. V is TRBV7-3 and J is TRBJ2-1; 11 bases fit TRBD2. This CDR3 contains 20 residues. The junction had 12 bases not matched to a gene; V was cut back by 2 bases and J by 0 bases. Germline loops: CDR1 SGHTA, CDR2 FQGTGA.

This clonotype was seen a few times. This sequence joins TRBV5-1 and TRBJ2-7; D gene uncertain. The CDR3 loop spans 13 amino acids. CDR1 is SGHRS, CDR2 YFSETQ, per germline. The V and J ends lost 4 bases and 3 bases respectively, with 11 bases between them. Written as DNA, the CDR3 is TGCGCCAGCAGCCCACCCATCCACTACGAGCAGTACTTC. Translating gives CASSPPIHYEQYF.

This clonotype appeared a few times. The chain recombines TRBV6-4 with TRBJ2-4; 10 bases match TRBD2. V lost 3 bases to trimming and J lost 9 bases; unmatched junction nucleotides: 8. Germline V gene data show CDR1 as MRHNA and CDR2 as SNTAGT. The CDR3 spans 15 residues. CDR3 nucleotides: TGTGCCAGCAGTGAAAGCGGGGGGGGGCTCGGCATTCAGTACTTC. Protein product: CASSESGGGLGIQYF.

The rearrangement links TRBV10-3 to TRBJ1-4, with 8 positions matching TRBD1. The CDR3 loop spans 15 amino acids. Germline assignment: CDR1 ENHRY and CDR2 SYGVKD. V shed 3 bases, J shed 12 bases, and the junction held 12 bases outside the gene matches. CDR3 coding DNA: TGTGCCATCAGTGAAGGGCAGGGGGCGAATAATGAACTGTTTTTT. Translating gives CAISEGQGANNELFF.

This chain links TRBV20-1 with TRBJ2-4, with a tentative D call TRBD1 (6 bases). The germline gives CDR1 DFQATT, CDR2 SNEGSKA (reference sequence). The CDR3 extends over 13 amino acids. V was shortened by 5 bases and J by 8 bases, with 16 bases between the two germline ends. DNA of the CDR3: TGCAGTGCTGGACGAACAGGGATACACATTCAGTACTTC. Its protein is CSAGRTGIHIQYF.

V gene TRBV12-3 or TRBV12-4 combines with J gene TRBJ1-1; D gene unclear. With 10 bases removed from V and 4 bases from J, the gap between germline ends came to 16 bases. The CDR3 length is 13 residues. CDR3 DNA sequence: TGTGCCACCAAGAGACGGGTTCTCACTGAAGCTTTCTTT. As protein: CATKRRVLTEAFF.

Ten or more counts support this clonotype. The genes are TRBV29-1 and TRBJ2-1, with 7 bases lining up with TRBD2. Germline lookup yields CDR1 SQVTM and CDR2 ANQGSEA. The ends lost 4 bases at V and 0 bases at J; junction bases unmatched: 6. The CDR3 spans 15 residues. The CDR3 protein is CSVVAGGSSYNEQFF. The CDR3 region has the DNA TGCAGCGTTGTGGCAGGCGGGAGCTCCTACAATGAGCAGTTCTTC.

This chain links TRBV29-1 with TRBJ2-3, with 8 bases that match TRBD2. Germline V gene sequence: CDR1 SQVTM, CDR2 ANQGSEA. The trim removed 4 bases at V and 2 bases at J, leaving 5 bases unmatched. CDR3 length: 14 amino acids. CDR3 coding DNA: TGCAGCGTTGTTCCTAGCGGGTTCACAGATACGCAGTATTTT. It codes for CSVVPSGFTDTQYF.

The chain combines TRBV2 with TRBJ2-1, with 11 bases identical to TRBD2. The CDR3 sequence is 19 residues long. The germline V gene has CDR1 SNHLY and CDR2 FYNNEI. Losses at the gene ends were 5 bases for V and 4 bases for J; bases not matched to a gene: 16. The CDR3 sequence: CASSRPTSGGAPLYNEQFF. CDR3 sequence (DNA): TGTGCCAGCAGTAGGCCCACTAGCGGGGGCGCACCCCTTTACAATGAGCAGTTCTTC. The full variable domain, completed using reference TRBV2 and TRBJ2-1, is EPEVTQTPSHQVTQMGQEVILRCVPISNHLYFYWYRQILGQKVEFLVSFYNNEISEKSEIFDDQFSVERPDGSNFTLKIRSTKLEDSAMYFCASSRPTSGGAPLYNEQFFGPGTRLTVL.

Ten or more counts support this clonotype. The CDR3 DNA follows: TGTGCCAGCAGTTGGACGAAACAGAGGATCTCTGGAAACACCATATATTTT. This codes for CASSWTKQRISGNTIYF. The chain couples TRBV6-5 to TRBJ1-3; unclear D gene. The V end lost 4 bases, the J end lost 0 bases, and 16 bases lay between the germline ends. The CDR3 totals 17 residues. The germline CDR1 and CDR2 sequences are MNHEY and SVGAGI.

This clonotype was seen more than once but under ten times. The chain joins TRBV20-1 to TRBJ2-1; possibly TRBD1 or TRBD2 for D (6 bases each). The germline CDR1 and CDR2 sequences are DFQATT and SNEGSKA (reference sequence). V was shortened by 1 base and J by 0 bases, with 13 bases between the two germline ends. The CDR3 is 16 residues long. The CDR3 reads CSARVGGGNSYNEQFF. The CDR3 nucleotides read TGCAGTGCTAGAGTTGGGGGCGGGAACTCCTACAATGAGCAGTTCTTC.

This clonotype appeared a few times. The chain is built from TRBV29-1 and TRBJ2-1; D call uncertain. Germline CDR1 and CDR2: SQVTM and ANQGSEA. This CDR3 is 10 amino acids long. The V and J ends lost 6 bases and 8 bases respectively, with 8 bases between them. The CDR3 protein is CSVSLDEQFF. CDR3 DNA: TGCAGCGTATCCTTAGATGAGCAGTTCTTC.

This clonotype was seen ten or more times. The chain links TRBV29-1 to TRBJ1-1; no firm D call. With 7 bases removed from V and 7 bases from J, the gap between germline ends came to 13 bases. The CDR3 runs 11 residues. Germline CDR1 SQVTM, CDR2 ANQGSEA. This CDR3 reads CSASSGIEAFF. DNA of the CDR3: TGCAGCGCCTCCAGCGGGATTGAAGCTTTCTTT.

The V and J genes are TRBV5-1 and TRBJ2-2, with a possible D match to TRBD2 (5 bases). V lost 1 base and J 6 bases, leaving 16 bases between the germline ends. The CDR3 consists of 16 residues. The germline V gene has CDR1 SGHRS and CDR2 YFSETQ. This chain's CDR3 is CASSLRSEVIAGELFF. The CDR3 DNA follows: TGCGCCAGCAGCTTGAGATCGGAGGTGATCGCCGGGGAGCTGTTTTTT. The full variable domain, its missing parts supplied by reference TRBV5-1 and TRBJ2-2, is KAGVTQTPRYLIKTRGQQVTLSCSPISGHRSVSWYQQTPGQGLQFLFEYFSETQRNKGNFPGRFSGRQFSNSRSEMNVSTLELGDSALYLCASSLRSEVIAGELFFGEGSRLTVL.

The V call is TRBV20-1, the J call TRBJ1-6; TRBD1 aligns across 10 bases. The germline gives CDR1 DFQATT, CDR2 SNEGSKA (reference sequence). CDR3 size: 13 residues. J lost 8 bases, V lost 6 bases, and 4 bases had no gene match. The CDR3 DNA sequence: TGCAGTGCCCCCGGGACAGGGGATTCACCCCTCCACTTT. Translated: CSAPGTGDSPLHF.

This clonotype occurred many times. CDR3 nucleotides: TGCAGCGGACGCCCTCGATACCCGGGACAAAACAACAATGAGCAGTTCTTC. It codes for CSGRPRYPGQNNNEQFF. The chain combines TRBV29-1 with TRBJ2-1; possibly TRBD1 for D (6 bases). The ends were cut back, 7 bases at V and 5 bases at J, with 27 bases in the middle. Germline CDR1 and CDR2: SQVTM and ANQGSEA. The CDR3 is made up of 17 amino acids.

Written as DNA, the CDR3 is TGCAGTGCTACGGTGTGGGGACGAACCTCCTACAATGAGCAGTTCTTC. It codes for CSATVWGRTSYNEQFF. V gene TRBV20-1 combines with J gene TRBJ2-1; D possibly uses TRBD1 or TRBD2 (5 bases each). The CDR3 is 16 amino acids. CDR1 and CDR2 (germline): DFQATT, SNEGSKA (reference sequence). The V end lost 4 bases, the J end lost 0 bases, and 16 bases lay between the germline ends.

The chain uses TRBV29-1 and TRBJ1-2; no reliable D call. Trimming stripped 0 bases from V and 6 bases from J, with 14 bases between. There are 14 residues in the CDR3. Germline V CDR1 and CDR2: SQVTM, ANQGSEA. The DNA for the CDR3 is TGCAGCGTTGAAGATCGAGGTCCCTTAAATGGCTACACCTTC. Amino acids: CSVEDRGPLNGYTF. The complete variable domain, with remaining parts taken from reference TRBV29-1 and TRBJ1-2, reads SAVISQKPSRDICQRGTSLTIQCQVDSQVTMMFWYRQQPGQSLTLIATANQGSEATYESGFVIDKFPISRPNLTFSTLTVSNMSPEDSSIYLCSVEDRGPLNGYTFGSGTRLTVV.

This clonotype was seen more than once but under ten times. The CDR3 region has the DNA TGCGCCAGCAGCTTGGGCTTCGGGACAGCCTACAATGAGCAGTTCTTC. It yields the protein CASSLGFGTAYNEQFF. The chain recombines TRBV5-1 with TRBJ2-1; 7 nucleotides line up with TRBD1. Germline lookup yields CDR1 SGHRS and CDR2 YFSETQ. The CDR3 sequence is 16 residues long. The V and J ends lost 0 bases and 2 bases, in that order; junction bases with no gene match: 5.

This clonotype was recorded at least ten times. CDR3 amino acids: CASSWGRGHSPLHF. CDR3 bases: TGTGCCAGCAGTTGGGGACGGGGTCATTCACCCCTCCACTTT. The V gene is TRBV6-5, the J gene TRBJ1-6, with D maybe TRBD1 (5 bases). CDR3 length: 14 residues. Trimming shortened V by 4 bases and J by 8 bases, and 12 bases separated the two germline ends. Germline lookup yields CDR1 MNHEY and CDR2 SVGAGI.

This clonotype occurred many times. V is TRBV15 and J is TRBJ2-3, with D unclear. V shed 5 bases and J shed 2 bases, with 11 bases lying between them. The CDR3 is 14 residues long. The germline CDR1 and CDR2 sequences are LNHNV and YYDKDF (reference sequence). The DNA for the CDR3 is TGTGCCACCAGCGTCCGACTTCACACAGATACGCAGTATTTT. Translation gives CATSVRLHTDTQYF.

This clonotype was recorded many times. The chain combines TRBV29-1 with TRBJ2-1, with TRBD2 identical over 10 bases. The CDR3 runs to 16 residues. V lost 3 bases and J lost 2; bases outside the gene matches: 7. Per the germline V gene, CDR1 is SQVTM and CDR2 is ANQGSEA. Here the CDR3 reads CSVDKLAGSTYNEQFF. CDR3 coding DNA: TGCAGCGTTGATAAACTAGCGGGAAGCACCTACAATGAGCAGTTCTTC.

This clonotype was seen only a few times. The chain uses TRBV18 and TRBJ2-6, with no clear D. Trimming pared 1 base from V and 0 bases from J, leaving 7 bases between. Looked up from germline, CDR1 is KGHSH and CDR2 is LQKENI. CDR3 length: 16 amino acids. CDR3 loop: CASSPLRVSGANVLTF. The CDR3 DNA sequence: TGTGCCAGCTCACCACTTAGGGTCTCTGGGGCCAACGTCCTGACTTTC.

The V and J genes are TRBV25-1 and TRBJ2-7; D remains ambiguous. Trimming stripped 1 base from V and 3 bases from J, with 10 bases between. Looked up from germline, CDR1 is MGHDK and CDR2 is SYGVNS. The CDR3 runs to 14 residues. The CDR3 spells CASSESPDVYEQYF. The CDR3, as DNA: TGTGCCAGCAGTGAATCACCTGACGTCTACGAGCAGTACTTC.

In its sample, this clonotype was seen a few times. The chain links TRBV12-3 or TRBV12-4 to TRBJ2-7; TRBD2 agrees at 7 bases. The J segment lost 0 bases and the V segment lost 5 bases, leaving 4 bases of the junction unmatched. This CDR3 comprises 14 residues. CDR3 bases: TGTGCCAGCAGTACCCGGGACTACTCCTACGAGCAGTACTTC. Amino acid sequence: CASSTRDYSYEQYF.

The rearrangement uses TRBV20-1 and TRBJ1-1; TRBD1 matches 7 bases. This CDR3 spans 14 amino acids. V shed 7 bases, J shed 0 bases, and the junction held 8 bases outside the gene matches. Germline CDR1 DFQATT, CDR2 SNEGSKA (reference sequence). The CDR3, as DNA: TGCAGTGTCGGGACAGCAGCGATGAACACTGAAGCTTTCTTT. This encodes CSVGTAAMNTEAFF.